Each of the 13 T cell receptor beta chains below was sequenced from the same sample in a study of T-cell memory formation after mild COVID-19. MiXCR, applied by TCRdb to the 5' RACE reads, yields one record per CDR3 protein. The table has hundreds of thousands of distinct CDR3 sequences, approximately 25% seen once. The sample consisted of PBMCs or a T cell subset sorted from them (not recorded which). The receptors come from an adult woman who had mild COVID-19 (a few samples of this study predate the infection). Cell type and time point are not known.

J is TRBJ1-6 and V is TRBV9, with 7 bases that match TRBD1. The V gene's germline CDR1 is SGDLS and CDR2 YYNGEE. The CDR3 sequence is 15 residues long. V shed 2 bases, J shed 10 bases, and the junction held 9 bases outside the gene matches. The CDR3 DNA reads as TGTGCCAGCAGCGTGGGTTCGACAGGGCACTCACCCCTCCACTTT. It specifies CASSVGSTGHSPLHF.

The rearrangement joins TRBV2 to TRBJ2-2, with no clear D. V lost 3 bases and J 2 bases, leaving 31 bases between the germline ends. The CDR3 consists of 22 residues. CDR1 and CDR2 (germline): SNHLY, FYNNEI. As DNA, the CDR3 is TGTGCCAGCAGTGAGAGCTGGCCCGGATCTCCACGAAGTCTTCCCAACACCGGGGAGCTGTTTTTT. Protein sequence: CASSESWPGSPRSLPNTGELFF. The whole variable domain, filled in from reference TRBV2 and TRBJ2-2, reads EPEVTQTPSHQVTQMGQEVILRCVPISNHLYFYWYRQILGQKVEFLVSFYNNEISEKSEIFDDQFSVERPDGSNFTLKIRSTKLEDSAMYFCASSESWPGSPRSLPNTGELFFGEGSRLTVL.

The CDR3 is CSARDVPGAIQETQYF. As DNA, the CDR3 is TGCAGTGCTAGAGATGTACCAGGGGCCATCCAAGAGACCCAGTACTTC. J is TRBJ2-5 and V is TRBV20-1; weak D call: TRBD1 (6 bases). Germline lookup yields CDR1 DFQATT and CDR2 SNEGSKA (reference sequence). There are 16 residues in the CDR3. V was shortened by 0 bases and J by 1 base, with 15 bases between the two germline ends.

V is TRBV6-4 and J is TRBJ1-2; D is undetermined. CDR3 length: 14 residues. CDR1 MRHNA and CDR2 SNTAGT come from the germline V gene. Trimming took off 0 bases at V and 0 bases at J, with 5 bases between the two ends. The CDR3: CASSDSLANYGYTF. The DNA for the CDR3 is TGTGCCAGCAGTGACTCGTTAGCTAACTATGGCTACACCTTC.

This clonotype was seen a handful of times. CDR3 nucleotides: TGCAGCGTTGAAAAACCAGCGGGGGCCCCAAATGAGCAGTTCTTC. It translates to CSVEKPAGAPNEQFF. V usage is TRBV29-1 and J usage is TRBJ2-1, with 8 nucleotides matching TRBD2. This CDR3 region has 15 residues. V gave up 2 bases and J gave up 7 bases; unmatched junction bases: 10. Germline V gives CDR1 SQVTM, CDR2 ANQGSEA.

The sample holds a few counts of this clonotype. The chain uses TRBV29-1 and TRBJ1-1; 7 bases agree with TRBD1. The CDR3 covers 17 residues. Germline trimming cut 5 bases from V and 3 bases from J; bases unmatched to any gene: 18. Germline loops: CDR1 SQVTM, CDR2 ANQGSEA. The DNA of the CDR3 is TGCAGCGTTCTAGACCCCCGGGACAGCCAAAGGGACACTGAAGCTTTCTTT. Translated: CSVLDPRDSQRDTEAFF.

The CDR3 region has the DNA TGTGCTAGTGGTTTAGGGGGACGGGAGCTGTTTTTT. It translates to CASGLGGRELFF. This rearrangement joins TRBV12-5 to TRBJ2-2; D possibly corresponds to TRBD1 (6 bases). With 3 bases removed from V and 9 bases from J, the gap between germline ends came to 8 bases. The germline V gene encodes CDR1 LGHNT and CDR2 FRNRAP. The CDR3 spans 12 residues. Supplemented by reference TRBV12-5 and TRBJ2-2, the full variable domain reads DARVTQTPRHKVTEMGQEVTMRCQPILGHNTVFWYRQTMMQGLELLAYFRNRAPLDDSGMPKDRFSAEMPDATLATLKIQPSEPRDSAVYFCASGLGGRELFFGEGSRLTVL.

A few counts support this clonotype. The chain uses TRBV24-1 and TRBJ2-3; D may be TRBD1 or TRBD2 (5 bases each). Germline V gene data show CDR1 as KGHDR and CDR2 as SFDVKD. Trimming removed 8 bases at V and 6 bases at J, with 17 bases between. CDR3 length: 14 residues. The CDR3 protein is CATNRGWGGDTQYF. CDR3 nucleotides: TGTGCCACCAACCGGGGCTGGGGTGGCGATACGCAGTATTTT.

V is TRBV6-1 and J is TRBJ1-5; maybe TRBD1 (5 bases). Trimming took off 4 bases at V and 3 bases at J, with 13 bases between the two ends. Per the germline V gene, CDR1 is MNHNS and CDR2 is SASEGT. The CDR3 sequence is 15 residues long. CDR3 loop: CASSVQGWVNQPQHF. The DNA of the CDR3 is TGTGCCAGCAGTGTGCAGGGCTGGGTCAATCAGCCCCAGCATTTT.

This sequence joins TRBV5-1 and TRBJ1-1; D remains unclear. Trimming cost V 4 bases and J 1 base, with 14 bases left between them. The CDR3 spans 15 residues. From germline, CDR1 is SGHRS and CDR2 YFSETQ. The CDR3 loop reads CASSLTRAGNTEAFF. CDR3 in DNA: TGCGCCAGCAGCCTTACCCGGGCAGGGAACACTGAAGCTTTCTTT.

The sample holds a few counts of this clonotype. This rearrangement joins TRBV20-1 to TRBJ2-3, with 11 bases that match TRBD2. Germline CDR1 DFQATT, CDR2 SNEGSKA (reference sequence). With V trimmed by 6 bases and J by 6 bases, 5 bases remained unmatched. This CDR3 contains 13 residues. The CDR3 here is CSAPASGRDTQYF. CDR3 DNA sequence: TGCAGTGCCCCGGCTAGCGGGAGGGATACGCAGTATTTT.

V and J are TRBV18 and TRBJ2-2, with 9 bases fitting TRBD1. The V segment lost 0 bases and the J segment 6 bases; nucleotides outside the gene matches: 8. CDR1 and CDR2 from the germline V gene are KGHSH and LQKENI. The CDR3 is 17 amino acids. The CDR3 DNA sequence: TGTGCCAGCTCACCACCCGGGACAGGGAAAGTTGCCGGGGAGCTGTTTTTT. This translates into CASSPPGTGKVAGELFF.

V and J are TRBV10-3 and TRBJ1-2; D is unresolved. Germline V CDR1 and CDR2: ENHRY, SYGVKD. This CDR3 region has 16 residues. Trimming pared 3 bases from V and 5 bases from J, leaving 19 bases between. CDR3 DNA: TGTGCCATCAGTGATCCGGACCGAGAGCAAGGGTATGGCTACACCTTC. Amino acid sequence: CAISDPDREQGYGYTF.